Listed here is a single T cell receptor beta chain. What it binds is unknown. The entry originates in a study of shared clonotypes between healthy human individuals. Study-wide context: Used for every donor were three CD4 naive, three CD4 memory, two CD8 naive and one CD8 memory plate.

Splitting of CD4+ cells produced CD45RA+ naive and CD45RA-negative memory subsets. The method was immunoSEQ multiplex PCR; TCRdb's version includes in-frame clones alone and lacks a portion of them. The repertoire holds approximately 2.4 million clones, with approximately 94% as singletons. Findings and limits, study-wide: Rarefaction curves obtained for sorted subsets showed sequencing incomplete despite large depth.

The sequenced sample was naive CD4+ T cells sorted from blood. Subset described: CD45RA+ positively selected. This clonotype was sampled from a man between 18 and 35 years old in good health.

This chain's CDR3 is CASSFWGSQGEQYF. In DNA form, the CDR3 reads TGTGCCAGCAGCTTTTGGGGGTCTCAGGGCGAGCAGTACTTC. The V call is TRBV5-8, the J call TRBJ2-7; TRBD1 or TRBD2 may be the D gene (5 bases each). Trimming removed 2 bases from V and 6 bases from J, with 15 bases in between. CDR3 size: 14 residues. The germline gives CDR1 SGHTS, CDR2 YDEGEE.